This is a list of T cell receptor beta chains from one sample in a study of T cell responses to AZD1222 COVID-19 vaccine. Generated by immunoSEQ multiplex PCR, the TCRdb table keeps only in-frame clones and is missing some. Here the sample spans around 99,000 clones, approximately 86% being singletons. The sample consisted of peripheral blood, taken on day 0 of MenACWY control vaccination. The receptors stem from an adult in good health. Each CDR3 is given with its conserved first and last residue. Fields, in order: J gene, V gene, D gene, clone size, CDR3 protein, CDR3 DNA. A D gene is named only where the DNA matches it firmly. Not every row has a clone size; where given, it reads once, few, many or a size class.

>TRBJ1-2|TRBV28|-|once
CASSQGGGFYGYTF
TGTGCCAGCAGCCAGGGTGGTGGCTTCTATGGCTACACCTTC
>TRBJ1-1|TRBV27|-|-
CASSSGAGWAFF
TGTGCCAGCAGTTCGGGCGCGGGGTGGGCTTTCTTT
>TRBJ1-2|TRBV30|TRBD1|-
CAWSLAGTGVYGYTF
TGTGCCTGGAGTCTAGCCGGGACAGGAGTCTATGGCTACACCTTC
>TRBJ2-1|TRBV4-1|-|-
CASSPGLFSSYNEQFF
TGCGCCAGCAGCCCTGGACTGTTCAGCTCCTACAATGAGCAGTTCTTC
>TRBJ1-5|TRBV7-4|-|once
CAQARAGVNQPQHF
TGTGCCCAAGCCAGGGCCGGGGTCAATCAGCCCCAGCATTTT
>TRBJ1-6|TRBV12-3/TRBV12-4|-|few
CASSRTLGSPLHF
TGTGCCAGCAGTCGAACACTCGGGTCACCCCTCCACTTT
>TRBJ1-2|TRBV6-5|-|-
CASSYGGRRYGYTF
TGTGCCAGCAGTTACGGGGGGCGACGGTATGGCTACACCTTC
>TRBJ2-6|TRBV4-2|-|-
CASSQDIAGSSGANVLTF
TGTGCCAGCAGCCAAGATATCGCAGGGAGCTCTGGGGCCAACGTCCTGACTTTC
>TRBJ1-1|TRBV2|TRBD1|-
CASSLQGASGTEAFF
TGTGCCAGCAGTTTACAGGGGGCGAGCGGCACTGAAGCTTTCTTT
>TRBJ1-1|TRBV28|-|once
CASSPSLGSGGAFF
TGTGCCAGCAGCCCCTCTTTGGGCTCGGGAGGGGCTTTCTTT
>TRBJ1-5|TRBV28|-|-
CASTPERNQPQHF
TGTGCCAGCACCCCGGAGCGAAATCAGCCCCAGCATTTT
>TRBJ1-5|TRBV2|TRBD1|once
CASKTGTGADQPQHF
TGTGCCAGCAAAACCGGGACAGGGGCCGATCAGCCCCAGCATTTT
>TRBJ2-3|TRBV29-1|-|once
CSVALNGGATDTQYF
TGCAGCGTGGCCTTAAACGGGGGTGCTACAGATACGCAGTATTTT
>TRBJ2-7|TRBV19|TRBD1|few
CASSTTGGAKEQYF
TGTGCCAGTAGTACGACAGGGGGCGCGAAGGAGCAGTACTTC
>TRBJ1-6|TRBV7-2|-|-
CASNGSGSPLHF
TGTGCCAGCAATGGTTCGGGGTCACCCCTCCACTTT
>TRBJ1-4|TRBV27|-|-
CASSWNVAEKLFF
TGTGCCAGCAGTTGGAACGTCGCTGAAAAACTGTTTTTT
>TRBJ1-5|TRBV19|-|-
CASSIGQGNQPQHF
TGTGCCAGTAGTATAGGGCAGGGCAATCAGCCCCAGCATTTT
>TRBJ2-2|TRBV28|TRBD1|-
CASRGQLSTGELFF
TGTGCCAGCAGGGGACAGTTATCGACCGGGGAGCTGTTTTTT
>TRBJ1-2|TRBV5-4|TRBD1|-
CASSLQGPPSYGYTF
TGTGCCAGCAGCTTACAGGGGCCGCCCTCCTATGGCTACACCTTC
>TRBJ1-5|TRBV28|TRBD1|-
CASSLFTRGRQYSNQPQHF
TGTGCCAGCAGTTTATTTACCAGGGGGCGACAGTATAGCAATCAGCCCCAGCATTTT
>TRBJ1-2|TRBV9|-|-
CASSVGPEIGYTF
TGTGCCAGCAGCGTAGGACCGGAGATCGGCTACACCTTC
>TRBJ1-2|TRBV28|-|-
CASRPAGYGYTF
TGTGCCAGCAGGCCGGCAGGGTATGGCTACACCTTC
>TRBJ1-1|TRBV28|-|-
CATQVSYTEAFF
TGTGCCACCCAGGTGTCTTACACTGAAGCTTTCTTT
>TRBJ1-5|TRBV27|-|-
CASSFRASHLNQPQHF
TGTGCCAGCAGTTTCAGGGCCAGCCACCTGAATCAGCCCCAGCATTTT
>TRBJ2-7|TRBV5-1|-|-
CASSLGQGGYEQYF
TGCGCCAGCAGCTTGGGCCAGGGCGGGTACGAGCAGTACTTC
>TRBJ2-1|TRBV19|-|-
CASSIGGLNEQFF
TGTGCCAGTAGTATAGGGGGCCTCAATGAGCAGTTCTTC
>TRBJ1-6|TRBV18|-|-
CASSPQRSNSPLHF
TGTGCCAGCTCACCACAGAGGTCTAATTCACCCCTCCACTTT
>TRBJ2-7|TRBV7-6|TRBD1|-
CASSSTGFDEQYF
TGTGCCAGCAGCTCGACAGGGTTCGACGAGCAGTACTTC
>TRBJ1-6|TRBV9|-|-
CASSVGGTRASPLHF
TGTGCCAGCAGCGTAGGGGGGACGCGTGCATCACCCCTCCACTTT
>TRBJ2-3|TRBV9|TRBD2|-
CASSATGTSGGATDTQYF
TGTGCCAGCAGCGCGACCGGGACTAGCGGGGGGGCCACAGATACGCAGTATTTT
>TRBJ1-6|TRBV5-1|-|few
CASSLGQVINSPLHF
TGCGCCAGCAGCTTGGGACAGGTGATCAATTCACCCCTCCACTTT
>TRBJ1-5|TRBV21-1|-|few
CASSARQSTGGIPHDQPQHF
TGTGCCAGCAGCGCGCGTCAAAGTACAGGGGGGATTCCACACGATCAGCCCCAGCATTTT
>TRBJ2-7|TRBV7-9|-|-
CASRPGAGNYEQYF
TGTGCCAGCAGACCGGGGGCAGGAAACTACGAGCAGTACTTC
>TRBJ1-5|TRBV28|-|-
CASSSLWQPQHF
TGTGCCAGCAGTTCCCTGTGGCAGCCCCAGCATTTT
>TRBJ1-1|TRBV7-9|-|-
CASSLAPGTALQAFF
TGTGCCAGCAGCTTAGCGCCCGGGACGGCGCTGCAAGCTTTCTTT
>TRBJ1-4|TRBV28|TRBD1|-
CASSFLGTGSEKLFF
TGTGCCAGCAGTTTCCTCGGGACAGGGAGTGAAAAACTGTTTTTT
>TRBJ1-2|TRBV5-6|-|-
CASSLASSYGYTF
TGTGCCAGCAGCTTGGCCTCCAGCTATGGCTACACCTTC
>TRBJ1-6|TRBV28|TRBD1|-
CAAGRAGGNSPLHF
TGTGCCGCTGGGCGAGCAGGGGGTAATTCACCCCTCCACTTT
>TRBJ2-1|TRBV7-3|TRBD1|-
CASSLGTGGNEQFF
TGTGCCAGCAGCTTAGGGACAGGGGGCAATGAGCAGTTCTTC